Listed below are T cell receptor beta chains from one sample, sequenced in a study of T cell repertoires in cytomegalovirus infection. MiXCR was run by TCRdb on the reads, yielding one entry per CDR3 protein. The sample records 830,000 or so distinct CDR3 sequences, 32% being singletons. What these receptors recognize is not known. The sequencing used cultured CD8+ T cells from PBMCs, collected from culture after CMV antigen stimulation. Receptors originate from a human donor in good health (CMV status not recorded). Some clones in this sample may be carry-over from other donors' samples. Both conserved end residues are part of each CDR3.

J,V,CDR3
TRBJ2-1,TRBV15,CATSRAGTSGLNEQFF
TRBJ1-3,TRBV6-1,CASSEDQTLNTIYF
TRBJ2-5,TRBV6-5,CASSYRQGKSETQYF
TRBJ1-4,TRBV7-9,CASSLNFGRQNNEKLFF
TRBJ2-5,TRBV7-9,CASSLGILGTGDQETQYF
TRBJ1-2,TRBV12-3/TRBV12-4,CASTEGGEGYTF
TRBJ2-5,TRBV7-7,CASSLGGRLQETQYF
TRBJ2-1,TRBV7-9,CASSDIDYNEQFF
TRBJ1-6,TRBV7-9,CASSPPLGEPSSYNSPLHF
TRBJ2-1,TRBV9,CASSVGIAVYNEQFF
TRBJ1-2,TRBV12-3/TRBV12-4,CASRGRAVSYGYTF
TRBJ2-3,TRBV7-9,CASSSTGTRFSLDTQYF
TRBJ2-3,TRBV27,CASNLRAGRTDTQYF
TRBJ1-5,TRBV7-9,CASSPYGRDGNQPQHF
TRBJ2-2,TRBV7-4,CASSSPRGTKKNTGELFF
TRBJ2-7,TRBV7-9,CASSPRSNGPTIWEQYF
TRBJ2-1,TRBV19,CASSIMGRGGASYNEQFF
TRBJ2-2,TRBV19,CASSFDWEFGTGELFF
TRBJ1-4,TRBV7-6,CASSVGTALEVATNEKLFF
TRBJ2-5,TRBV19,CASSNQQETQYF
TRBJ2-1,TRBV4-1,CASSQLSTSPVEQFF
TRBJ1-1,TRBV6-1,CASTHGGPEAFF
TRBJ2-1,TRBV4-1,CASSQDPSGNEQFF
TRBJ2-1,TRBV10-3,CAIIGGKGGEQFF
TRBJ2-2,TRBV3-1,CASSHVQGALTGELFF
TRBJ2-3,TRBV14,CASSQGTVSTDTQYF
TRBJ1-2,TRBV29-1,CSAQTGTPSGYTF
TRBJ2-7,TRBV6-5,CASSMPSTVHEQYF
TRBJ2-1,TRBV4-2,CASSNGPGNEQFF
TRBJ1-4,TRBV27,CASSTTSGALNEKLFF
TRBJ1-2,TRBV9,CASSVQGYGYTF
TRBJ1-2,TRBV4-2,CASSQDGEGASGDGYTF
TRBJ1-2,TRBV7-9,CASSLGQGAF
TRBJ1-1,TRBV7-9,CASSPRTPENTEAFF
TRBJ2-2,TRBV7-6,CASSTVNTGELFF
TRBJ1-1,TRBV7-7,CASSPLGGNMNTEAFF
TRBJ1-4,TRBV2,CASRETEGGWEKLFF
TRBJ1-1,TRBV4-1,CASSQRSEAFF
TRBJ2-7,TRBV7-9,CASTYLGVSTTYEQYF
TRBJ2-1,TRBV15,CATSRDQSLSTNEQFF
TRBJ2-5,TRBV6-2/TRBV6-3,CASSTGTRGPRETQYF
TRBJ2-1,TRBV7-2,CASSLSPGPNEQFF
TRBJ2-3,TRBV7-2,CASSFPRYRATSTDTQYF
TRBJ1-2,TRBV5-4,CASSVFLGDYGYTF
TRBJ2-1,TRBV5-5,CASSLAPGVSYNEQFF
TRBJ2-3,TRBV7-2,CASSWRGDTDTQYF
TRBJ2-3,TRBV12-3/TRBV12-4,CASSLVLASGPNHTQYF
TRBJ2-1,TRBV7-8,CASSLVSGPIHNEQFF
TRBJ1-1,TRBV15,CATSEGTGAVNTEAFF